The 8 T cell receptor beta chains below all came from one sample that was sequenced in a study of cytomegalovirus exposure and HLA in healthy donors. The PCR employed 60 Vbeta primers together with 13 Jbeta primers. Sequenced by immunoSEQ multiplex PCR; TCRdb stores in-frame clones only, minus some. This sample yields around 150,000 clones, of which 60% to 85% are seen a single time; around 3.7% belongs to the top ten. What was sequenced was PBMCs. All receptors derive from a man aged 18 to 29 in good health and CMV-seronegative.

CDR3 coding DNA: TGTGCCAGTAGTATAAATACCGGGACAGGGGCCCTGAACACTGAAGCTTTCTTT. Residues: CASSINTGTGALNTEAFF. This chain uses TRBV19 with TRBJ1-1; the match to TRBD1 covers 10 bases. Trimming took 2 bases from V and 0 from J; bases not matched to a gene: 9. The CDR3 is 18 amino acids. Germline CDR1 and CDR2: LNHDA and SQIVND (reference sequence).

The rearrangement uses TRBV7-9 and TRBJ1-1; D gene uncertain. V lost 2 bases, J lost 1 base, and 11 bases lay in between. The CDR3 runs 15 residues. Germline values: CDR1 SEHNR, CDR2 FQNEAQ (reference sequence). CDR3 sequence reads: CASSLSEAGNTEAFF. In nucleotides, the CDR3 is TGTGCCAGCAGCTTATCGGAGGCAGGGAACACTGAAGCTTTCTTT. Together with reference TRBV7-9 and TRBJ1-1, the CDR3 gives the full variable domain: DTGVSQNPRHKITKRGQNVTFRCDPISEHNRLYWYRQTLGQGPEFLTYFQNEAQLEKSRLLSDRFSAERPKGSFSTLEIQRTEQGDSAMYLCASSLSEAGNTEAFFGQGTRLTVV.

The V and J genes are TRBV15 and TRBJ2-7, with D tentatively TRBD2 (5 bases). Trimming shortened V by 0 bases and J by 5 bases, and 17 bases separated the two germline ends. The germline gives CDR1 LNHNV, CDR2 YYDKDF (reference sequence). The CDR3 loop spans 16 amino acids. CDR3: CATSRDRRQTHHEQYF. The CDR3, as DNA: TGTGCCACCAGCAGAGATCGGAGGCAGACCCACCACGAGCAGTACTTC.

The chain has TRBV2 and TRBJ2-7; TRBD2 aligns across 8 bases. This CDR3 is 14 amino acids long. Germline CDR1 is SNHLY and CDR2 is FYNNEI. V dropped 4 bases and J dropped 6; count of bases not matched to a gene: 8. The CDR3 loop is CASSGRTSFGEQYF. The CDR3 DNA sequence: TGTGCCAGCAGTGGACGGACTAGCTTCGGCGAGCAGTACTTC.

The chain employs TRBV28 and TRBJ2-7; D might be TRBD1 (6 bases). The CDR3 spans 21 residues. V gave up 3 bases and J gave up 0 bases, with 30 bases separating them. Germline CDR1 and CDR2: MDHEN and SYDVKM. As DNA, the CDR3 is TGTGCCAGCAGTTTTTTTAATAGGGGGTCAAAATATACGTCCTTCTCCTACGAGCAGTACTTC. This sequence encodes CASSFFNRGSKYTSFSYEQYF.

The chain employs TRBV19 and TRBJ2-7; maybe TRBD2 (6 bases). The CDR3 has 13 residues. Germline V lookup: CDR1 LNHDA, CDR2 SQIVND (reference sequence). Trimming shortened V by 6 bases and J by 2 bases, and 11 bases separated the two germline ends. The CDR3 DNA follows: TGTGCCAGTAGCCCTGGGACTCCCTACGAGCAGTACTTC. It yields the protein CASSPGTPYEQYF.

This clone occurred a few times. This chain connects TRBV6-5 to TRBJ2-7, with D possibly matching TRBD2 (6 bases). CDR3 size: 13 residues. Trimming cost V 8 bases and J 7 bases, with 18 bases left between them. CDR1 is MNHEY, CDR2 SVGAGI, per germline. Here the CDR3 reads CASRRDAVGEQYF. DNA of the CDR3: TGTGCCAGCCGGAGGGACGCCGTAGGGGAGCAGTACTTC.

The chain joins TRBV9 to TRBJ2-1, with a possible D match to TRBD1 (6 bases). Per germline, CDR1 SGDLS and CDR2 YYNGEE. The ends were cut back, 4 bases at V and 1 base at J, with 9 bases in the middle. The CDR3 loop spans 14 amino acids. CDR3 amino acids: CASSTTGSYNEQFF. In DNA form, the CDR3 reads TGTGCCAGCAGCACCACAGGGTCCTACAATGAGCAGTTCTTC.